The clone carrying this TCR beta chain was observed at least ten times. Patients between 18 and 65 years old had hyperthyroidism, newly diagnosed and lasting under 2 months. Exclusion of patients followed from uncontrolled infection, other autoimmune disease, pregnancy or lactation. The PBMCs were sourced from fresh peripheral blood (about 9.6 ml). These data come from a study of T cells in Graves' hyperthyroidism and ophthalmopathy. Looking at the study overall: Before treatment of any kind, peripheral blood was taken at initial diagnosis.

Amplification of TCR beta CDR3 regions used RNA as the template. Initially, a first-round RT-PCR of the TCR CDR3 employed the HTBI primer set. TCRdb redid the calling of the multiplex PCR reads with MiXCR, one entry per CDR3 protein. This repertoire shows a few hundred thousand distinct CDR3 sequences, 17% found once; its top ten account for 53%. After removal of 4 bases from V and 3 bases from J, the junction contained 12 bases not matched to a gene. Per germline, CDR1 GTSNPN and CDR2 SVGIG (reference sequence). This CDR3 comprises 16 residues. The rearrangement links TRBV30 to TRBJ2-7, with TRBD2 identical over 10 bases. Sequenced input: blood. The source is a woman in her forties or fifties with Graves' hyperthyroidism. As DNA, the CDR3 is TGTGCCTGGAAACGAGCGGGAGGGGGCTCAATCTACGAGCAGTACTTC. Translation: CAWKRAGGGSIYEQYF. Full variable domain (outside the CDR3, taken from reference TRBV30 and TRBJ2-7): SQTIHQWPATLVQPVGSPLSLECTVEGTSNPNLYWYRQAAGRGLQLLFYSVGIGQISSEVPQNLSASRPQDRQFILSSKKLLLSDSGFYLCAWKRAGGGSIYEQYFGPGTRLTVT.